Sequencing of this TCR beta chain was carried out in a study of T cell repertoires in cytomegalovirus infection. Trimming cost V 0 bases and J 4 bases, with 18 bases left between them. In germline, CDR1 is KGHSH, CDR2 LQKENI. The CDR3 consists of 17 residues. Note on this clonotype: Its matching antigen is unknown.

One entry per CDR3 protein, called by TCRdb with MiXCR from the reads. The sample shows more than 250,000 distinct CDR3 sequences, approximately 25% of them seen only once. This specimen was cultured PBMCs, taken from culture after CMV antigen stimulation. The chain employs TRBV18 and TRBJ1-1; D is possibly TRBD1 (5 bases). This TCR came from a human donor in good health (CMV status not recorded). Some clones in this sample may be carry-over from other donors' samples. Written as DNA, the CDR3 is TGTGCCAGCTCACCACCGGTCTGGGTGGGACGGCGCACTGAAGCTTTCTTT. This translates into CASSPPVWVGRRTEAFF. The whole variable domain, filled in from reference TRBV18 and TRBJ1-1, reads NAGVMQNPRHLVRRRGQEARLRCSPMKGHSHVYWYRQLPEEGLKFMVYLQKENIIDESGMPKERFSAEFPKEGPSILRIQQVVRGDSAAYFCASSPPVWVGRRTEAFFGQGTRLTVV.